Listed below are T cell receptor beta chains from one sample, sequenced in a study of cytomegalovirus exposure and HLA in healthy donors. Libraries were prepared by immunoSEQ multiplex PCR; TCRdb keeps only in-frame clonotypes and omits some of them. Of roughly 130,000 clones listed, roughly 74% are singletons. Sequencing was performed on PBMCs. Receptor source: a man aged 35-49 years in good health and CMV-seropositive. CDR3s include the opening cysteine and the closing phenylalanine or tryptophan. Fields, in order: D gene, V gene, clone size, J gene, CDR3 DNA, CDR3 protein. A D gene is named only where the DNA matches it firmly. A row's size may be missing; if present it is once, few, many or a size class.

d_gene: -; v_gene: TRBV6-5; abundance: -; j_gene: TRBJ1-3; CDR3nt: TGTGCCAGCAGTGTAAGACAGGATTCTGGAAACACCATATATTTT; CDR3aa: CASSVRQDSGNTIYF
d_gene: -; v_gene: TRBV6-6; abundance: -; j_gene: TRBJ1-1; CDR3nt: TGTGCCAGCAGTCCCCCAGGGAACACTGAAGCTTTCTTT; CDR3aa: CASSPPGNTEAFF
d_gene: -; v_gene: TRBV18; abundance: -; j_gene: TRBJ2-7; CDR3nt: TGTGCCAGCTCACCACTATCGAAAGAGTACGAGCAGTACTTC; CDR3aa: CASSPLSKEYEQYF
d_gene: TRBD1; v_gene: TRBV9; abundance: few; j_gene: TRBJ1-2; CDR3nt: TGTGCCAGCAGCGTAGTCTCGACAGGGGCCCAAAACTATGGCTACACCTTC; CDR3aa: CASSVVSTGAQNYGYTF
d_gene: -; v_gene: TRBV7-6; abundance: -; j_gene: TRBJ1-6; CDR3nt: TGTGCCAGCAGCTTAGGGGGCGGGGGCCAGTCACCCCTCCACTTT; CDR3aa: CASSLGGGGQSPLHF
d_gene: TRBD1; v_gene: TRBV29-1; abundance: -; j_gene: TRBJ2-1; CDR3nt: TGCAGCGCCGGACAGGGGCCTGAGCAGTTCTTC; CDR3aa: CSAGQGPEQFF
d_gene: TRBD1; v_gene: TRBV10-3; abundance: -; j_gene: TRBJ2-7; CDR3nt: TGTGCCATCAGTGGGGACAGGGGGTCAAGTTACGAGCAGTACTTC; CDR3aa: CAISGDRGSSYEQYF
d_gene: -; v_gene: TRBV2; abundance: -; j_gene: TRBJ1-4; CDR3nt: TGTGCCAGCAGTGAACGTCATGAAAAACTGTTTTTT; CDR3aa: CASSERHEKLFF
d_gene: TRBD1; v_gene: TRBV9; abundance: -; j_gene: TRBJ1-4; CDR3nt: TGTGCCAGCAGCGCGGGACAGGGGGGTGAAAAACTGTTTTTT; CDR3aa: CASSAGQGGEKLFF
d_gene: TRBD2; v_gene: TRBV28; abundance: -; j_gene: TRBJ2-5; CDR3nt: TGTGCCAGCAGTTCTAGCGGGACTGGGGAGACCCAGTACTTC; CDR3aa: CASSSSGTGETQYF
d_gene: TRBD2; v_gene: TRBV29-1; abundance: -; j_gene: TRBJ2-7; CDR3nt: TGCAGCGTAGGGACTAGCGCGAACGAGCAGTACTTC; CDR3aa: CSVGTSANEQYF
d_gene: TRBD1; v_gene: TRBV6-1; abundance: -; j_gene: TRBJ2-1; CDR3nt: TGTGCCATTCCGGGACAGGGGGCGCGTGAGCAGTTCTTC; CDR3aa: CAIPGQGAREQFF
d_gene: TRBD2; v_gene: TRBV5-6; abundance: few; j_gene: TRBJ2-3; CDR3nt: TGTGCCAGCAGCTGGGGGGGTACCACAGATACGCAGTATTTT; CDR3aa: CASSWGGTTDTQYF
d_gene: TRBD1; v_gene: TRBV5-1; abundance: -; j_gene: TRBJ2-7; CDR3nt: TGCGCCAGCAGCCGGGACAGGGGGGACTACGAGCAGTACTTC; CDR3aa: CASSRDRGDYEQYF
d_gene: -; v_gene: TRBV11-2; abundance: -; j_gene: TRBJ2-2; CDR3nt: TGTGCCAGCAGCTTAGCACGGGGTCTTGGGGCCGGGGAGCTGTTTTTT; CDR3aa: CASSLARGLGAGELFF
d_gene: TRBD2; v_gene: TRBV2; abundance: -; j_gene: TRBJ2-7; CDR3nt: TGTGCCTCGGGGAGGGTAGGCTACGAGCAGTACTTC; CDR3aa: CASGRVGYEQYF
d_gene: -; v_gene: TRBV28; abundance: -; j_gene: TRBJ1-4; CDR3nt: TGTGCCAGCAGCGCTGCTGGGAGCGGAAAACTGTTTTTT; CDR3aa: CASSAAGSGKLFF
d_gene: TRBD1; v_gene: TRBV10-3; abundance: -; j_gene: TRBJ1-2; CDR3nt: TGTGCCATCAGATTTCCGGGACAGGGAGGTGACTATGGCTACACCTTC; CDR3aa: CAIRFPGQGGDYGYTF
d_gene: TRBD1; v_gene: TRBV28; abundance: -; j_gene: TRBJ1-5; CDR3nt: TGTGCCAGCAGAACACAGGGGTTCAATCAGCCCCAGCATTTT; CDR3aa: CASRTQGFNQPQHF
d_gene: -; v_gene: TRBV28; abundance: -; j_gene: TRBJ1-5; CDR3nt: TGTGCCAGCAGTTTTAAAATGGGCCAGTCCTCCAGCAATCAGCCCCAGCATTTT; CDR3aa: CASSFKMGQSSSNQPQHF
d_gene: TRBD2; v_gene: TRBV7-2; abundance: -; j_gene: TRBJ2-2; CDR3nt: TGTGCCAGCAGCCGCGCGGGGGGCACCGGGGAGCTGTTTTTT; CDR3aa: CASSRAGGTGELFF
d_gene: -; v_gene: TRBV5-1; abundance: -; j_gene: TRBJ1-1; CDR3nt: TGCGCCAGCAGCTTGGGTCGAGGGAGCGGAGCTTTCTTT; CDR3aa: CASSLGRGSGAFF
d_gene: TRBD1; v_gene: TRBV19; abundance: -; j_gene: TRBJ1-2; CDR3nt: TGTGCCAGTAGTCCTCGGGACAGACAGAACTATGGCTACACCTTC; CDR3aa: CASSPRDRQNYGYTF
d_gene: -; v_gene: TRBV30; abundance: -; j_gene: TRBJ1-5; CDR3nt: TGTGCCTGGAGTGGGGAACGGGAAAAGCCCCAGCATTTT; CDR3aa: CAWSGEREKPQHF
d_gene: -; v_gene: TRBV7-2; abundance: -; j_gene: TRBJ1-1; CDR3nt: TGTGCCAGCAGCCAAATAGGAGGGGCCTCCACTGAAGCTTTCTTT; CDR3aa: CASSQIGGASTEAFF
d_gene: -; v_gene: TRBV7-9; abundance: few; j_gene: TRBJ1-4; CDR3nt: TGTGCCAGCAGCTTAGAAGGGGCAACTAATGAAAAACTGTTTTTT; CDR3aa: CASSLEGATNEKLFF
d_gene: -; v_gene: TRBV7-9; abundance: once; j_gene: TRBJ1-2; CDR3nt: TGTGCCAGCAGCTTCGGACAAGGCTATGGCTACACCTTC; CDR3aa: CASSFGQGYGYTF
d_gene: -; v_gene: TRBV6-5; abundance: -; j_gene: TRBJ1-2; CDR3nt: TGTGCCAGCAGTGACTGGCAGTCCATCTATGGCTACACCTTC; CDR3aa: CASSDWQSIYGYTF
d_gene: TRBD1; v_gene: TRBV6-6; abundance: few; j_gene: TRBJ1-6; CDR3nt: TGTGCCAGCAGACGGGACAGGGGAGGTTCACCCCTCCACTTT; CDR3aa: CASRRDRGGSPLHF
d_gene: -; v_gene: TRBV4-1; abundance: few; j_gene: TRBJ2-7; CDR3nt: TGCGCCAGCAGCCAACAGATCGGCGGGATTCTCGAGCAGTACTTC; CDR3aa: CASSQQIGGILEQYF
d_gene: TRBD1; v_gene: TRBV11-2; abundance: -; j_gene: TRBJ2-1; CDR3nt: TGTGCCAGCAGCACGCGACAGGGGGACAATGAGCAGTTCTTC; CDR3aa: CASSTRQGDNEQFF
d_gene: -; v_gene: TRBV2; abundance: -; j_gene: TRBJ2-5; CDR3nt: TGTGCCAGCAGTGAGTACGAGCAAGAGACCCAGTACTTC; CDR3aa: CASSEYEQETQYF
d_gene: TRBD2; v_gene: TRBV6-5; abundance: -; j_gene: TRBJ2-1; CDR3nt: TGTGCCAGCAGTACTAGCGCGTATGAGCAGTTCTTC; CDR3aa: CASSTSAYEQFF
d_gene: TRBD1; v_gene: TRBV5-1; abundance: -; j_gene: TRBJ2-2; CDR3nt: TGCGCCAGCAGCTTGGGGGACCAGAACAGGGGTCGGACCGGGGAGCTGTTTTTT; CDR3aa: CASSLGDQNRGRTGELFF
d_gene: -; v_gene: TRBV4-2; abundance: -; j_gene: TRBJ2-7; CDR3nt: TGTGCCAGCAGCCAAGATGCAGGGTTGAGCGAGCAGTACTTC; CDR3aa: CASSQDAGLSEQYF
d_gene: TRBD1; v_gene: TRBV6-6; abundance: -; j_gene: TRBJ2-1; CDR3nt: TGTGCCAGCAGTTACTCGGGACAGGGATCTCACAATGAGCAGTTCTTC; CDR3aa: CASSYSGQGSHNEQFF
d_gene: -; v_gene: TRBV5-1; abundance: -; j_gene: TRBJ2-7; CDR3nt: TGCGCCAGCGGCGGACAACGTCAACCCTTC; CDR3aa: CASGGQRQPF
d_gene: TRBD2; v_gene: TRBV5-1; abundance: -; j_gene: TRBJ2-7; CDR3nt: TGCGCCAGCAGCCGGGCGCGGGGGGCCCACGAGCAGTACTTC; CDR3aa: CASSRARGAHEQYF
d_gene: -; v_gene: TRBV4-1; abundance: once; j_gene: TRBJ1-2; CDR3nt: TGCGCCAGCAGCCAAGAGCGTGTCTACACCTTC; CDR3aa: CASSQERVYTF
d_gene: -; v_gene: TRBV10-2; abundance: -; j_gene: TRBJ1-3; CDR3nt: TGCGCCAGCAGTCCTGGCCGCGGGGCTGGAAACACCATATATTTT; CDR3aa: CASSPGRGAGNTIYF
d_gene: -; v_gene: TRBV28; abundance: -; j_gene: TRBJ2-5; CDR3nt: TGTGCCAGCAGTTGGGGCCGGCGGGAGACCCAGTACTTC; CDR3aa: CASSWGRRETQYF
d_gene: -; v_gene: TRBV27; abundance: -; j_gene: TRBJ1-2; CDR3nt: TGTGCCAGCAGTTTTGCGGGGGGCGGCTACACCTTC; CDR3aa: CASSFAGGGYTF
d_gene: TRBD2; v_gene: TRBV4-1; abundance: few; j_gene: TRBJ2-3; CDR3nt: TGCGCCAGCAGCCAAGGGGTAGCGGGATGGGGCACAGATACGCAGTATTTT; CDR3aa: CASSQGVAGWGTDTQYF
d_gene: -; v_gene: TRBV18; abundance: -; j_gene: TRBJ2-7; CDR3nt: TGTGCCAGCTCACCATACAAAAGCTCCTACGAGCAGTACTTC; CDR3aa: CASSPYKSSYEQYF
d_gene: TRBD1; v_gene: TRBV6-5; abundance: few; j_gene: TRBJ2-7; CDR3nt: TGTGCCAGCAGTTACTTGGGGGACAGACCCTACGAGCAGTACTTC; CDR3aa: CASSYLGDRPYEQYF
d_gene: -; v_gene: TRBV15; abundance: -; j_gene: TRBJ2-1; CDR3nt: TGTGCCACCAGCACCCACCGTGGGGGGAACGATGAGCAGTTCTTC; CDR3aa: CATSTHRGGNDEQFF
d_gene: TRBD2; v_gene: TRBV7-8; abundance: -; j_gene: TRBJ2-7; CDR3nt: TGTGCCAGCAGCGGCTCTAGCGGCTTTTACGAGCAGTACTTC; CDR3aa: CASSGSSGFYEQYF
d_gene: -; v_gene: TRBV18; abundance: once; j_gene: TRBJ1-1; CDR3nt: TGTGCCAGCTCACCACGTTCAGGGGAAGTGACTGAAGCTTTCTTT; CDR3aa: CASSPRSGEVTEAFF
d_gene: -; v_gene: TRBV10-3; abundance: -; j_gene: TRBJ1-1; CDR3nt: TGTGCCACACGACAAGCCTCTATGAACACTGAAGCTTTCTTT; CDR3aa: CATRQASMNTEAFF
d_gene: TRBD1; v_gene: TRBV15; abundance: -; j_gene: TRBJ1-1; CDR3nt: TGTGCCACCAGCTTACCGGGACAGCAGAACACTGAAGCTTTCTTT; CDR3aa: CATSLPGQQNTEAFF
d_gene: TRBD1; v_gene: TRBV5-1; abundance: -; j_gene: TRBJ2-1; CDR3nt: TGCGCCAGCAGCGACGGACAGGGGGGTGTGAGTGAGCAGTTCTTC; CDR3aa: CASSDGQGGVSEQFF
d_gene: TRBD2; v_gene: TRBV6-1; abundance: -; j_gene: TRBJ2-7; CDR3nt: TGTGCCAGCAGTGAATTCTTGTCTAGCGGGAGCTACGAGCAGTACTTC; CDR3aa: CASSEFLSSGSYEQYF
d_gene: -; v_gene: TRBV4-2; abundance: few; j_gene: TRBJ2-2; CDR3nt: TGTGCCAGCAGCCAAGACGAGCATCTTACGAACACCGGGGAGCTGTTTTTT; CDR3aa: CASSQDEHLTNTGELFF